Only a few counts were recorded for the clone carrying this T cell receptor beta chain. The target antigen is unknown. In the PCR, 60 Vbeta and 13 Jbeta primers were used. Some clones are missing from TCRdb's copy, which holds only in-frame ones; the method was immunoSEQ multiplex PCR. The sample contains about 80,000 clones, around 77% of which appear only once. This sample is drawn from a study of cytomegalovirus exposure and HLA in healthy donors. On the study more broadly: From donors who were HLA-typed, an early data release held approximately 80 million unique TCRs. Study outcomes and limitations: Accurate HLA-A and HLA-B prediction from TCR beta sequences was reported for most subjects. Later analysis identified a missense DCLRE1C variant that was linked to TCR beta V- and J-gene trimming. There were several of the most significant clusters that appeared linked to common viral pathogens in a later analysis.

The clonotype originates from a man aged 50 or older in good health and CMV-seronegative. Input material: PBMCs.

The CDR3 protein is CASSLTGVGNTIYF. Written as DNA, the CDR3 is TGTGCCAGCAGTTTGACAGGGGTAGGAAACACCATATATTTT. The chain joins TRBV6-5 to TRBJ1-3; 8 bases fit TRBD1. After removal of 4 bases from V and 4 bases from J, the junction contained 3 bases not matched to a gene. This CDR3 has 14 residues. CDR1 is MNHEY and CDR2 is SVGAGI in the germline V gene.